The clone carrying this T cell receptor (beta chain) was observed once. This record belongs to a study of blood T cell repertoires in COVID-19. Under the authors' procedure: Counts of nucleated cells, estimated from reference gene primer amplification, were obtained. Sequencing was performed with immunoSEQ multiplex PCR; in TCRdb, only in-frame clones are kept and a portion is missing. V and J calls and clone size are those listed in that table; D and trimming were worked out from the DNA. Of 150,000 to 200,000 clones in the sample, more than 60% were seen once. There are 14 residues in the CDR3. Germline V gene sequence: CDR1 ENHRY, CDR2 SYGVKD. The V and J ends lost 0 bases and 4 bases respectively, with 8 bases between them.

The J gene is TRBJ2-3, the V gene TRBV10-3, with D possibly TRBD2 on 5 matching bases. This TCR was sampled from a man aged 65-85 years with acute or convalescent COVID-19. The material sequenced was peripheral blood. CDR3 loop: CAISESGNPDTQYF. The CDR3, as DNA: TGTGCCATCAGTGAGTCCGGGAACCCAGATACGCAGTATTTT.